This is a list of T cell receptor beta chains from one sample in a study of T-cell memory formation after mild COVID-19. TCRdb reprocessed the 5' RACE reads via MiXCR and lists one record per CDR3 protein. The table lists about 400,000 distinct CDR3 sequences, 23% of them singletons, with 10% to 15% in the top ten. The sample consisted of PBMCs or a T cell subset sorted from them (not recorded which). The receptors shown here come from an adult woman who had mild COVID-19 (a few samples of this study predate the infection). Cell type and time point are not known. Each CDR3 is given with its conserved first and last residue. Each record gives: J gene, V gene, CDR3 protein.

J: TRBJ1-1; V: TRBV12-3/TRBV12-4; CDR3: CASRPSWGGTEAFF
J: TRBJ1-3; V: TRBV9; CDR3: CASSSTRGPSSGNTIYF
J: TRBJ1-1; V: TRBV6-1; CDR3: CASSEQGAYTEAFF
J: TRBJ2-1; V: TRBV6-5; CDR3: CASSYLGAEQFF
J: TRBJ1-2; V: TRBV18; CDR3: CASSVISGTVNYGYTF
J: TRBJ1-1; V: TRBV5-5; CDR3: CASSLSWNTEAFF
J: TRBJ2-3; V: TRBV7-6; CDR3: CASSNIQFRTDTQYF
J: TRBJ1-2; V: TRBV25-1; CDR3: CASSEWKGSYGYTF
J: TRBJ2-7; V: TRBV6-6; CDR3: CASSYGPGTGASEQYF
J: TRBJ2-5; V: TRBV20-1; CDR3: CSAHPPSKTQYF
J: TRBJ1-5; V: TRBV5-8; CDR3: CASSAAWHYSNQPQHF
J: TRBJ2-7; V: TRBV5-8; CDR3: CASRPRRTDAYF
J: TRBJ1-1; V: TRBV12-5; CDR3: CASGLVLGAEYTEAFF
J: TRBJ2-5; V: TRBV15; CDR3: CATSTGETETQYF
J: TRBJ2-7; V: TRBV5-1; CDR3: CASSLKTGSYEQYF
J: TRBJ2-7; V: TRBV25-1; CDR3: CASSEYLTAQGFTEQYF
J: TRBJ2-7; V: TRBV4-1; CDR3: CASSQDGAARYEQYF
J: TRBJ2-1; V: TRBV6-5; CDR3: CASSPGVGNEQFF